Listed here is a single T cell receptor beta chain. This specimen comes from a study of cytomegalovirus exposure and HLA in healthy donors. Researchers ran the PCR with 60 Vbeta and 13 Jbeta primers. Only in-frame clones appear in the TCRdb table, and some are missing; sequencing was by immunoSEQ multiplex PCR. The repertoire holds fewer than 130,000 clones, with roughly 70% as singletons. The germline gives CDR1 SNHLY, CDR2 FYNNEI. Trimming shortened V by 3 bases and J by 8 bases, and 13 bases separated the two germline ends. The CDR3 has 13 residues. The sample taken for sequencing was PBMCs. The J gene is TRBJ2-5, the V gene TRBV2; D is unclear. The TCR was taken from a man in his forties or fifties in good health and CMV-seropositive. The CDR3 DNA reads TGTGCCAGCAGTGACTCGTCCAAGACAACCCAGTACTTC. This translates into CASSDSSKTTQYF.